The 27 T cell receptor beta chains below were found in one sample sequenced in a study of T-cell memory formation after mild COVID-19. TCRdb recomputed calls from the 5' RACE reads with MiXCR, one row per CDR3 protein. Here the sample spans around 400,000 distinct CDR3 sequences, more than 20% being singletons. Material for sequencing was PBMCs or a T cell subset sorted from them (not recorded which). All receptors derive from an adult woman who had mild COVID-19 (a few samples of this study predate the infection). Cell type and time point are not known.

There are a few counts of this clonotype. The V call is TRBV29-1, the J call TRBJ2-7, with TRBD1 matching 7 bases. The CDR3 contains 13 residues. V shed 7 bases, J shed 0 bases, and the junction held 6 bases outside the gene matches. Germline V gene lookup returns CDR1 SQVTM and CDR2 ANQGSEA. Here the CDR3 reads CSGARQGSYEQYF. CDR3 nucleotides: TGCAGCGGTGCTAGACAGGGCTCCTACGAGCAGTACTTC.

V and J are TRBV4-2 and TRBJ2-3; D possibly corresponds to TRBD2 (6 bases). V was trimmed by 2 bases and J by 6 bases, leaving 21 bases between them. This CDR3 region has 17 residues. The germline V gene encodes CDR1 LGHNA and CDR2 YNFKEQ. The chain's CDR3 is CASSQTPQPLAPDTQYF. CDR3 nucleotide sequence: TGTGCCAGCAGCCAAACCCCCCAACCTCTAGCGCCTGATACGCAGTATTTT.

CDR3: CATQQAGTGNTGELFF. The CDR3 DNA follows: TGTGCCACTCAACAAGCCGGGACAGGGAACACCGGGGAGCTGTTTTTT. V usage is TRBV7-9 and J usage is TRBJ2-2, with TRBD1 matching over 8 bases. In germline, CDR1 is SEHNR, CDR2 FQNEAQ (reference sequence). The V segment lost 10 bases and the J segment 1 base; nucleotides outside the gene matches: 11. This CDR3 contains 16 residues.

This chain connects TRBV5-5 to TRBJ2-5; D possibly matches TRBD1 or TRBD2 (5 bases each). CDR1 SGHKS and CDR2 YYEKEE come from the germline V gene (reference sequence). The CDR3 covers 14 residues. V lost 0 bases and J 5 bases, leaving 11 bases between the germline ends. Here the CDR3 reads CASSLGDGGETQYF. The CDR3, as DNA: TGTGCCAGCAGCTTGGGGGACGGCGGGGAGACCCAGTACTTC. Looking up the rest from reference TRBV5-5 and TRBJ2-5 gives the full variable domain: DAGVTQSPTHLIKTRGQQVTLRCSPISGHKSVSWYQQVLGQGPQFIFQYYEKEERGRGNFPDRFSARQFPNYSSELNVNALLLGDSALYLCASSLGDGGETQYFGPGTRLLVL.

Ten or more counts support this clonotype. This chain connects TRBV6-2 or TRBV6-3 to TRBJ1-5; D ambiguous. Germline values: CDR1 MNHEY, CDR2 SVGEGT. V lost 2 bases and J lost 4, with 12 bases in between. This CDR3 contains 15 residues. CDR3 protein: CASSYDSTPNQPQHF. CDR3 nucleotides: TGTGCCAGCAGTTACGACTCTACCCCGAATCAGCCCCAGCATTTT.

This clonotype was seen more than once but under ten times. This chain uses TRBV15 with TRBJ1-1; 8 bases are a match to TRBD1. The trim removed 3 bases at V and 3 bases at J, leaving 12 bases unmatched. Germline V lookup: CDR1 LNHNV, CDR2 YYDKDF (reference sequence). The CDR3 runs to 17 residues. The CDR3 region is CATSRWTGHGGHTEAFF. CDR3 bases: TGTGCCACCAGCAGGTGGACAGGGCATGGAGGGCACACTGAAGCTTTCTTT.

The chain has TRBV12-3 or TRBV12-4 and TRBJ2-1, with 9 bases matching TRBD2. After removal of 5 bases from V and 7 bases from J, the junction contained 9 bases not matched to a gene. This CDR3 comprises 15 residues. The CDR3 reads CASSLASGVANEQFF. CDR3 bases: TGTGCCAGCAGTCTGGCTAGCGGGGTGGCTAATGAGCAGTTCTTC.

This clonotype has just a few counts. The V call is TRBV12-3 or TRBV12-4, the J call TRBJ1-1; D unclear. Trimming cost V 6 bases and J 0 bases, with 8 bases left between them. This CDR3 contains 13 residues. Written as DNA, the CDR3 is TGTGCCAGCAGATTACAGATGAACACTGAAGCTTTCTTT. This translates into CASRLQMNTEAFF.

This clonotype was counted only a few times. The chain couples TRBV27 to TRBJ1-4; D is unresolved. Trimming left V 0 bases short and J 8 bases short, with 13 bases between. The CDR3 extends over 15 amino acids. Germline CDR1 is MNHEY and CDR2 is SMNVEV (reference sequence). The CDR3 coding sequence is TGTGCCAGCAGTTTATCCGGCCCATACGGGGAAAAACTGTTTTTT. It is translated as CASSLSGPYGEKLFF.

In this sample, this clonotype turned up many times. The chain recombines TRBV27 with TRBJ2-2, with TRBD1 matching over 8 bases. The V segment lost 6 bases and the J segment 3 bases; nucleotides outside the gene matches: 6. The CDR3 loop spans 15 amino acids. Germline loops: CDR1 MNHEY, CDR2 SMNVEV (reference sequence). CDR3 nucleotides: TGTGCCAGCAGCCTCCGGACAGGGTACACCGGGGAGCTGTTTTTT. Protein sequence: CASSLRTGYTGELFF.

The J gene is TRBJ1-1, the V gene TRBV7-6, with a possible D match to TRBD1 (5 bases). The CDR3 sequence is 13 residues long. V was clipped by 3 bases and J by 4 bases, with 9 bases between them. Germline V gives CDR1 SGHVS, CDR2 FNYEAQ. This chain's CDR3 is CASSFAGLTEAFF. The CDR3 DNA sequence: TGTGCCAGCAGCTTTGCAGGGCTCACTGAAGCTTTCTTT.

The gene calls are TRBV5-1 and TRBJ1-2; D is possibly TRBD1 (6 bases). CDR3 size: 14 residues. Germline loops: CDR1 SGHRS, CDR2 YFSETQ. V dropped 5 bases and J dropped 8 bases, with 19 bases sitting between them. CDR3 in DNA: TGCGCCAGCAGTCCTATTCGACGGGGGCAGGGCTACACCTTC. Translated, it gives CASSPIRRGQGYTF. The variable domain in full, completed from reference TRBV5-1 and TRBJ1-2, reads KAGVTQTPRYLIKTRGQQVTLSCSPISGHRSVSWYQQTPGQGLQFLFEYFSETQRNKGNFPGRFSGRQFSNSRSEMNVSTLELGDSALYLCASSPIRRGQGYTFGSGTRLTVV.

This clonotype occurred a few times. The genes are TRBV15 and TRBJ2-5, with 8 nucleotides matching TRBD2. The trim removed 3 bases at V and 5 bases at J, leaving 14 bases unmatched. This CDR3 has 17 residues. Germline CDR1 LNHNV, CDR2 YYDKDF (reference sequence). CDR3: CATSRGYGSGMTETQYF. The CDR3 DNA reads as TGTGCCACCAGCAGGGGTTACGGTAGCGGGATGACGGAGACCCAGTACTTC. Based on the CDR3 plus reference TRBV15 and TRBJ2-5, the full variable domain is DAMVIQNPRYQVTQFGKPVTLSCSQTLNHNVMYWYQQKSSQAPKLLFHYYDKDFNNEADTPDNFQSRRPNTSFCFLDIRSPGLGDTAMYLCATSRGYGSGMTETQYFGPGTRLLVL.

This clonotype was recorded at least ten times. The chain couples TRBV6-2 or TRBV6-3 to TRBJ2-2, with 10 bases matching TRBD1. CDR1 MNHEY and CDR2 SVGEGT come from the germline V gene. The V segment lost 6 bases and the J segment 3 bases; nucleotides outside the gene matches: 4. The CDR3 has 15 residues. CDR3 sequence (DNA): TGTGCCAGCAGAACCGGGACAGGGGACACCGGGGAGCTGTTTTTT. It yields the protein CASRTGTGDTGELFF.

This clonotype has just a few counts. CDR3 sequence (DNA): TGCAGTGCCATTAGCGGGGGTGGTTTCTACAATGAGCAGTTCTTC. Its protein is CSAISGGGFYNEQFF. The chain combines TRBV20-1 with TRBJ2-1; 9 bases align to TRBD2. CDR1 is DFQATT, CDR2 SNEGSKA, per germline (reference sequence). The CDR3 consists of 15 residues. V lost 6 bases to trimming and J lost 3 bases; unmatched junction nucleotides: 9.

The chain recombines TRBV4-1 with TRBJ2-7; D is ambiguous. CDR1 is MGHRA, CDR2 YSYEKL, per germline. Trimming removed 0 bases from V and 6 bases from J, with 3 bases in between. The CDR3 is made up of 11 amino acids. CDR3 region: CASSQDSEQYF. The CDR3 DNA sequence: TGCGCCAGCAGCCAAGATTCCGAGCAGTACTTC.

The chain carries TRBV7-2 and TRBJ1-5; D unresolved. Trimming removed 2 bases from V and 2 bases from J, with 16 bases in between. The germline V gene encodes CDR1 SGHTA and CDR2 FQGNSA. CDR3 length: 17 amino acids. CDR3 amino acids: CASSLFGVGLGNQPQHF. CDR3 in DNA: TGTGCCAGCAGCTTATTTGGAGTTGGGCTAGGCAATCAGCCCCAGCATTTT.

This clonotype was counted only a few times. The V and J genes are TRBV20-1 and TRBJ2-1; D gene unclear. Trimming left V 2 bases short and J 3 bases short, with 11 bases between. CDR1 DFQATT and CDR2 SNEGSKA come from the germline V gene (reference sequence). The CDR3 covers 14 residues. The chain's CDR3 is CSARPPHGYNEQFF. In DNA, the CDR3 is TGCAGTGCTAGACCCCCGCACGGCTACAATGAGCAGTTCTTC.

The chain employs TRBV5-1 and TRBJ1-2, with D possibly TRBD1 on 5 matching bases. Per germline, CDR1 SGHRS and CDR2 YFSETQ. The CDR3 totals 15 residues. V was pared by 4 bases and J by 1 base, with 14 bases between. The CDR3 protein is CASSRGDRDNYGYTF. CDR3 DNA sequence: TGCGCCAGCAGCCGGGGGGACCGAGATAACTATGGCTACACCTTC.

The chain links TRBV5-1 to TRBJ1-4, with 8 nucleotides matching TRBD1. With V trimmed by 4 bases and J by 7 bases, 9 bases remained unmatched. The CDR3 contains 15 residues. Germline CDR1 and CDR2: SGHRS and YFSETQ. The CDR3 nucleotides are TGCGCCAGCAGCCCGTGGACAGGGCATGGTGAAAAACTGTTTTTT. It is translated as CASSPWTGHGEKLFF.

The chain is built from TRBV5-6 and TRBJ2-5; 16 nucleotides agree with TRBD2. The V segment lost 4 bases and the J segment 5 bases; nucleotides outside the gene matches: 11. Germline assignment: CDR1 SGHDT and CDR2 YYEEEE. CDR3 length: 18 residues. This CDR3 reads CASSMGLAGGHYGETQYF. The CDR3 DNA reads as TGTGCCAGCAGCATGGGACTAGCGGGGGGGCATTATGGGGAGACCCAGTACTTC.

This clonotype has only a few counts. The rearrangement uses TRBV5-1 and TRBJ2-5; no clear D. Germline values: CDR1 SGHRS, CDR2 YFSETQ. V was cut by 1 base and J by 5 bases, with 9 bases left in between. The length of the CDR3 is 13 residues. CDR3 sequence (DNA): TGCGCCAGCAGCTTGTGGCCGGAGGAGACCCAGTACTTC. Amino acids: CASSLWPEETQYF.

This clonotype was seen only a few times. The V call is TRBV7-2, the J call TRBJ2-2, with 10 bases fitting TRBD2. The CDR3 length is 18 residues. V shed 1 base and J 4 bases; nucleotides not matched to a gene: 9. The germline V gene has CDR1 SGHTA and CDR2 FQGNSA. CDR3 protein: CASSLVRLAGAPTGELFF. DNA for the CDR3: TGTGCCAGCAGCTTAGTACGCCTAGCGGGAGCACCCACCGGGGAGCTGTTTTTT.

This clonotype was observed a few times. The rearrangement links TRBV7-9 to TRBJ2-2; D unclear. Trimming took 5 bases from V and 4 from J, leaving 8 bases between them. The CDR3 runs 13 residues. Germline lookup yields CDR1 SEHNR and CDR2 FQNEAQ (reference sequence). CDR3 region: CASSQTFTGELFF. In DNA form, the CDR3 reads TGTGCCAGCAGCCAGACTTTCACCGGGGAGCTGTTTTTT. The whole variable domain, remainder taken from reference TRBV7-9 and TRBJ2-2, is DTGVSQNPRHKITKRGQNVTFRCDPISEHNRLYWYRQTLGQGPEFLTYFQNEAQLEKSRLLSDRFSAERPKGSFSTLEIQRTEQGDSAMYLCASSQTFTGELFFGEGSRLTVL.

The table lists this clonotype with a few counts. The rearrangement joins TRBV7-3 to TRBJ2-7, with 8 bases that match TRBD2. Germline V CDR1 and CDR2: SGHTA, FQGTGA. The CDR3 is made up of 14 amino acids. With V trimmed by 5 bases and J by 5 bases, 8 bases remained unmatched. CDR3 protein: CASSPIGGVHEQYF. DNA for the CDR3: TGTGCCAGCAGCCCAATCGGGGGGGTCCACGAGCAGTACTTC.

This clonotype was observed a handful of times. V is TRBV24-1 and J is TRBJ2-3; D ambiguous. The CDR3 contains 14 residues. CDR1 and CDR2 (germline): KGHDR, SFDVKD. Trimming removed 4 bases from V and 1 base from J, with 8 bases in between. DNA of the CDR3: TGTGCCACCAGTGACACCCAGCGCACAGATACGCAGTATTTT. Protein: CATSDTQRTDTQYF.

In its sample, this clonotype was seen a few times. CDR3 sequence: CASSLTGGSFYNEQFF. CDR3 bases: TGTGCCAGCAGTTTAACGGGCGGATCATTCTACAATGAGCAGTTCTTC. The chain couples TRBV28 to TRBJ2-1; no reliable D call. CDR3 length equals 16 residues. Germline V gene lookup returns CDR1 MDHEN and CDR2 SYDVKM. V was shortened by 2 bases and J by 3 bases, with 14 bases between the two germline ends.